This T cell receptor (beta chain) was retrieved from a study of Graves' ophthalmopathy and Graves' hyperthyroidism. The V gene's germline CDR1 is DFQATT and CDR2 SNEGSKA (reference sequence). Trimming took 0 bases from V and 3 from J, leaving 8 bases between them. The CDR3 is 13 residues long. TCR beta CDR3 regions were amplified from RNA transcripts. Second-round multiplex PCR came after first-round RT-PCR with HTBI primers. TCRdb re-called the multiplex PCR reads through MiXCR, storing one row per CDR3 protein. The table includes around 600,000 distinct CDR3 sequences, approximately 39% detected once. Study-wide results and caveats: Its predictions of ophthalmopathy progression gave the model 70.59% sensitivity and 72% to 80% specificity. Blood was where most expanded thyroid clonotypes above 0.001 frequency also turned up.

With a duration under 3 months, ophthalmopathy in the donors showed moderate-to-severe activity, CAS ≥3 and NOSPECS ≥4. If patients had other autoimmune diseases, uncontrolled infections, pregnancy or lactation, they were excluded. This clonotype was detected many times. Its target is not known. The source is an adult man with Graves' ophthalmopathy. The sample was peripheral blood. J is TRBJ1-1 and V is TRBV20-1; the D gene is possibly TRBD1 (5 bases). In nucleotides, the CDR3 is TGCAGTGCTAGAGAGGGACGGGACACTGAAGCTTTCTTT. Protein sequence: CSAREGRDTEAFF.